Listed below are T cell receptor beta chains from one sample, sequenced in a study of Ad26.COV2.S vaccination and SARS-CoV-2 variants. Some clones are missing from TCRdb's copy, which holds only in-frame ones; the method was immunoSEQ multiplex PCR. The sample contains over 400,000 clones, roughly 87% of which appear only once. This specimen was peripheral blood, taken in a trial of Ad26.COV2.S vaccine versus placebo. Receptor source: a person between 18 and 65 years old who received the Ad26.COV2.S COVID-19 vaccine or a placebo. The CDR3 runs from the conserved cysteine through the conserved F or W. A D gene is named only where the DNA matches it firmly. The size of a clone is reported for some rows only, either as once, few or many, or as a class for expanded clones.

clone_size d_call j_call v_call cdr3_aa cdr3_nt
NA NA TRBJ1-5 TRBV27 CAPSLSIPQPQHF TGTGCCCCTAGTCTTTCAATCCCTCAGCCCCAGCATTTT
NA NA TRBJ1-6 TRBV19 CASSGASGVYNSPLHF TGTGCCAGTAGCGGGGCCTCAGGGGTCTATAATTCACCCCTCCACTTT
once NA TRBJ1-4 TRBV4-3 CASSQDLLATNEKLFF TGCGCCAGCAGCCAAGATCTCTTAGCAACTAATGAAAAACTGTTTTTT
NA NA TRBJ2-1 TRBV9 CASSAGVGTSNEQFF TGTGCCAGCAGCGCGGGGGTGGGGACTTCCAATGAGCAGTTCTTC
once NA TRBJ1-1 TRBV5-8 CASSLDQIYTEAFF TGTGCCAGCAGCTTGGACCAAATTTACACTGAAGCTTTCTTT
NA TRBD1 TRBJ2-5 TRBV18 CASSPPDRTGQETQYF TGTGCCAGCTCACCACCGGACCGGACAGGGCAAGAGACCCAGTACTTC
once TRBD1 TRBJ1-1 TRBV4-3 CASSPGTGVYFTEAFF TGCGCCAGCAGCCCAGGGACAGGGGTGTACTTCACTGAAGCTTTCTTT
NA NA TRBJ1-2 TRBV24-1 CAYGRGDYGYTF TGTGCTTACGGCAGGGGAGACTATGGCTACACCTTC
NA NA TRBJ2-1 TRBV4-2 CASSQDFVGGFYNEQFF TGTGCCAGCAGCCAAGATTTTGTGGGGGGCTTCTACAATGAGCAGTTCTTC
NA NA TRBJ2-2 TRBV28 CASSYSGEGEELFF TGTGCCAGCAGTTATTCAGGGGAGGGGGAGGAGCTGTTTTTT
once NA TRBJ2-2 TRBV7-9 CASSLDRVRNTGELFF TGTGCCAGCAGCTTAGACCGGGTGCGGAACACCGGGGAGCTGTTTTTT
NA NA TRBJ1-6 TRBV27 CASSFSGGGGSLHF TGTGCCAGCAGTTTTTCGGGAGGAGGAGGATCCCTCCACTTT
NA NA TRBJ1-1 TRBV7-6 CASSSLGTEAFF TGTGCCAGCAGCTCCTTGGGCACTGAAGCTTTCTTT
NA TRBD2 TRBJ2-2 TRBV5-4 CASSPAAGGLVGGELFF TGTGCCAGCAGCCCGGCAGCGGGGGGGCTGGTCGGCGGGGAGCTGTTTTTT
once TRBD1 TRBJ1-1 TRBV7-2 CASSFPRQGPGTEAFF TGTGCCAGCAGCTTTCCTCGACAGGGGCCGGGAACTGAAGCTTTCTTT
once NA TRBJ2-2 TRBV11-3 CASSLARDTGELFF TGTGCCAGCAGCTTAGCCAGGGACACCGGGGAGCTGTTTTTT
NA NA TRBJ1-4 TRBV25-1 CASSEWQGLGENEKLFF TGTGCCAGCAGTGAATGGCAGGGTTTAGGGGAAAATGAAAAACTGTTTTTT
NA TRBD2 TRBJ2-1 TRBV7-3 CASSFGAGDEQFF TGTGCCAGCAGCTTCGGAGCGGGAGATGAGCAGTTCTTC
NA NA TRBJ1-1 TRBV6-5 CASSPLGGGTEAFF TGTGCCAGCAGCCCCTTGGGAGGGGGCACTGAAGCTTTCTTT
NA TRBD1 TRBJ2-5 TRBV6-6 CASSYQDRVETQYF TGTGCCAGCAGCTACCAGGACAGGGTGGAGACCCAGTACTTC
once NA TRBJ2-7 TRBV7-9 CASSLAGVYEQYF TGTGCCAGCAGCTTAGCGGGTGTCTACGAGCAGTACTTC
NA NA TRBJ2-6 TRBV27 CASSMGSGANVLTF TGTGCCAGCAGTATGGGGTCCGGGGCCAACGTCCTGACTTTC
few TRBD1 TRBJ1-2 TRBV20-1 CSASNRGGIFGYTF TGCAGTGCTAGTAACAGGGGAGGGATCTTTGGCTACACCTTC
few NA TRBJ2-3 TRBV24-1 CATSDFWDSAGTDTQYF TGTGCCACCAGTGATTTTTGGGATAGCGCAGGCACAGATACGCAGTATTTT
NA NA TRBJ2-3 TRBV28 CASSFIRGAAIYTQYF TGTGCCAGCAGTTTCATTCGGGGGGCCGCCATATATACGCAGTATTTT
NA TRBD2 TRBJ2-4 TRBV24-1 CATSDTAGADKNIQYF TGTGCCACCAGTGATACGGCGGGAGCGGACAAAAACATTCAGTACTTC
NA NA TRBJ1-6 TRBV9 CASSVAGKPLHF TGTGCCAGCAGCGTAGCAGGCAAACCCCTCCACTTT
NA NA TRBJ1-4 TRBV5-1 CASSLRAVTNEKLFF TGCGCCAGCAGCTTGAGGGCTGTAACTAATGAAAAACTGTTTTTT
NA NA TRBJ2-1 TRBV7-2 CASSSRVRNEQFF TGTGCCAGCAGCTCCAGGGTAAGGAATGAGCAGTTCTTC
NA TRBD1 TRBJ1-2 TRBV3-1/TRBV3-2 CASSQASTGGYGYTF TGTGCCAGCAGCCAAGCCTCTACAGGGGGCTATGGCTACACCTTC
few NA TRBJ1-3 TRBV6-5 CASSRAHSGNTIYF TGTGCCAGCTCAAGGGCACATAGTGGAAACACCATATATTTT
NA NA TRBJ2-1 TRBV12-3/TRBV12-4 CASSLTAYNEQFF TGTGCCAGCAGTTTGACCGCCTACAATGAGCAGTTCTTC
NA NA TRBJ2-3 TRBV12-5 CASGSQRVYTDTQYF TGTGCTAGTGGTTCCCAGCGGGTTTACACAGATACGCAGTATTTT
NA TRBD2 TRBJ2-5 TRBV13 CASSLRGGYQETQYF TGTGCCAGCAGCTTACGCGGGGGGTACCAAGAGACCCAGTACTTC
NA NA TRBJ2-5 TRBV28 CASRPERRTQYF TGTGCCAGCAGACCAGAAAGAAGGACCCAGTACTTC
few NA TRBJ1-5 TRBV4-2 CASSQDIGGQPQHF TGTGCCAGCAGCCAAGATATCGGCGGTCAGCCCCAGCATTTT
NA NA TRBJ2-1 TRBV7-9 CASRKAGVHNEQFF TGTGCCAGCAGGAAGGCAGGGGTCCACAATGAGCAGTTCTTC
NA TRBD2 TRBJ2-3 TRBV5-8 CASSPSGRAGDTQYF TGTGCCAGCAGCCCTAGCGGGAGGGCCGGAGATACGCAGTATTTT
NA NA TRBJ2-1 TRBV12-3/TRBV12-4 CASSFNPHEQFF TGTGCCAGCAGTTTCAACCCCCATGAGCAGTTCTTC
once NA TRBJ1-2 TRBV9 CASSGLGLNYGYTF TGTGCCAGCAGCGGGCTAGGACTGAACTATGGCTACACCTTC
NA TRBD2 TRBJ2-5 TRBV18 CASSPRSSGGQETQYF TGTGCCAGCTCACCGCGATCCTCGGGGGGCCAAGAGACCCAGTACTTC
NA TRBD2 TRBJ2-4 TRBV18 CASSPHRTSGEDIQYF TGTGCCAGCTCACCACACAGGACTAGCGGGGAGGACATTCAGTACTTC
NA NA TRBJ1-5 TRBV7-6 CASSLEAGGYNQPQHF TGTGCCAGCAGCTTAGAAGCTGGGGGATACAATCAGCCCCAGCATTTT
NA NA TRBJ1-1 TRBV29-1 CSGGGELEAFF TGCAGCGGGGGAGGGGAGCTCGAAGCTTTCTTT
NA NA TRBJ1-2 TRBV9 CASSARRDIALYGYTF TGTGCCAGCAGCGCCCGCCGGGACATAGCCCTCTATGGCTACACCTTC
NA TRBD2 TRBJ2-3 TRBV10-1 CASSGPTSGSGTDTQYF TGCGCCAGCAGTGGGCCCACTAGCGGGAGCGGCACAGATACGCAGTATTTT
NA TRBD2 TRBJ2-7 TRBV5-4 CASSPGLGTYEQYF TGTGCCAGCAGCCCCGGACTAGGAACCTACGAGCAGTACTTC
NA NA TRBJ2-3 TRBV11-3 CASSLNQGAQYF TGTGCCAGCAGCTTGAATCAAGGGGCGCAGTATTTT
NA TRBD2 TRBJ2-5 TRBV5-5 CASSLGSGSQETQYF TGTGCCAGCAGCTTGGGCAGCGGGAGCCAAGAGACCCAGTACTTC
NA NA TRBJ2-5 TRBV4-2 CASSQWARGPPSMETQYF TGTGCCAGCAGCCAGTGGGCCCGGGGCCCGCCGTCCATGGAGACCCAGTACTTC
NA TRBD1 TRBJ1-5 TRBV24-1 CATNDRGDQPQHF TGTGCCACCAACGACAGGGGGGATCAGCCCCAGCATTTT